This T cell receptor beta chain came from a study of blood T cell repertoires in COVID-19. The method was immunoSEQ multiplex PCR; TCRdb's version includes in-frame clones alone and lacks a portion of them. The table shows 100,000 to 120,000 clones, with 70% to 90% occurring only once. This TCR derives from a man in his forties with acute or convalescent COVID-19. The specimen was peripheral blood.

The CDR3 DNA follows: TGTGCCTGGAGCGGAGACAGGGGTTCCTACAATGAGCAGTTCTTC. Translation: CAWSGDRGSYNEQFF. The chain has TRBV30 and TRBJ2-1; 8 bases agree with TRBD1. The trim removed 3 bases at V and 1 base at J, leaving 5 bases unmatched. Germline V CDR1 and CDR2: GTSNPN, SVGIG (reference sequence). The CDR3 sequence is 15 residues long.